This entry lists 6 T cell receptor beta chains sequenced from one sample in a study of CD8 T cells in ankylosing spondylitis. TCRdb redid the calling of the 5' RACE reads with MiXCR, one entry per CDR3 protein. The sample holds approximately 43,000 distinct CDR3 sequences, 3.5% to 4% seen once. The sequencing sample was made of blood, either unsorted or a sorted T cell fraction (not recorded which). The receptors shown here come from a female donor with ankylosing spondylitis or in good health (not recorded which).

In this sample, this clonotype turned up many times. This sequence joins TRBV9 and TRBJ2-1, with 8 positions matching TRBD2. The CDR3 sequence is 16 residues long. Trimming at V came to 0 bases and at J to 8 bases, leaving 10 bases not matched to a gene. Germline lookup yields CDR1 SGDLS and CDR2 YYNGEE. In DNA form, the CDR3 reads TGTGCCAGCAGCGTAGTGGGGACTAGTAGCGGCGATGAGCAGTTCTTC. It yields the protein CASSVVGTSSGDEQFF.

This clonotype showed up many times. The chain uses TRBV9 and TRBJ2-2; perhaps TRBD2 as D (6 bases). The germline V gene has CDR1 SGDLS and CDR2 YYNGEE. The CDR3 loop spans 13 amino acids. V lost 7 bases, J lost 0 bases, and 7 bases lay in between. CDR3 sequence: CASGGPNTGELFF. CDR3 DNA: TGTGCCAGCGGAGGGCCGAACACCGGGGAGCTGTTTTTT.

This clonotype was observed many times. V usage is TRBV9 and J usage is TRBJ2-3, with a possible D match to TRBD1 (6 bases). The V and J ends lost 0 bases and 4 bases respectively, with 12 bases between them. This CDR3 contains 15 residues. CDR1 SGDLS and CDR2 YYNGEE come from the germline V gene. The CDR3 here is CASSVAQGIADTQYF. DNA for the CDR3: TGTGCCAGCAGCGTAGCACAGGGTATAGCAGATACGCAGTATTTT.

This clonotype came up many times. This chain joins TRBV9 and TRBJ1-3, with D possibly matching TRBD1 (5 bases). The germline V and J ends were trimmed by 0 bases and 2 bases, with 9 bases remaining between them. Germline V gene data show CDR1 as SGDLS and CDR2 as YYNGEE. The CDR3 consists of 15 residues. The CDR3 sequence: CASSVVGGAGNTIYF. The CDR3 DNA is TGTGCCAGCAGCGTAGTAGGAGGGGCTGGAAACACCATATATTTT.

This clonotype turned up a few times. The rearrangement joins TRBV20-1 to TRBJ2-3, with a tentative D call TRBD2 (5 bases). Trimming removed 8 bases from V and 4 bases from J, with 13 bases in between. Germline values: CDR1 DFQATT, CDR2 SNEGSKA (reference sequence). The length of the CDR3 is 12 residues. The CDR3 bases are TGCAGTCCCCACCGGACTTCAGATACGCAGTATTTT. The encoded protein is CSPHRTSDTQYF.

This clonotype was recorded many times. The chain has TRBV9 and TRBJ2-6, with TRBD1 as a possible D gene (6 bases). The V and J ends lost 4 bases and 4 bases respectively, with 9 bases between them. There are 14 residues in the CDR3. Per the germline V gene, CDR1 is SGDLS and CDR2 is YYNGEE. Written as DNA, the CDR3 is TGTGCCAGCAGCACAGGGCTGGGGGCCAACGTCCTGACTTTC. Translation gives CASSTGLGANVLTF.